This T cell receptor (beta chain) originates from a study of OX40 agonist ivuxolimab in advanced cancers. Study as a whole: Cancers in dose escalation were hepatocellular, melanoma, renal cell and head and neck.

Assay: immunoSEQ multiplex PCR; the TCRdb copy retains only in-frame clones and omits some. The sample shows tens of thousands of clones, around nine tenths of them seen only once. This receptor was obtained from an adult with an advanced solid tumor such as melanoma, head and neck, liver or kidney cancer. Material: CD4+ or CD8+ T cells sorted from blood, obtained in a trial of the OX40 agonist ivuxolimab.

CDR3 in DNA: TGTGCCAGCAGACCAGGACAGGGACAAGAGACCCAGTACTTC. Protein sequence: CASRPGQGQETQYF. The chain joins TRBV28 to TRBJ2-5, with 8 bases matching TRBD1. J lost 2 bases, V lost 6 bases, and 5 bases had no gene match. This CDR3 has 14 residues. Germline CDR1 and CDR2: MDHEN and SYDVKM.